The source of this T cell receptor (beta chain) is a study of T cell responses to AZD1222 COVID-19 vaccine. General study results and limits: When two AZD1222 doses had been given, Spike-specific TCR breadth and depth rose. There were mostly white British donors and more females than males, and clonal diversity was possibly underestimated. Regions 160-218 and 743-854 held dominance among vaccine-associated CD4 TCRs, which spanned spike. After the peak T cell response, and only then, were repertoires sampled.

The table came from immunoSEQ multiplex PCR; TCRdb's copy has only in-frame clones and leaves some out. The sample has over 70,000 clones; 60% to 85% are singletons. This CDR3 region has 14 residues. CDR1 is MNHEY and CDR2 is SVGAGI in the germline V gene. V was cut by 6 bases and J by 0 bases, with 9 bases left in between. Remarks on this clone: No antigen is known for it.

This material consisted of peripheral blood, taken 28 days after the second dose of the MenACWY control vaccine. The J gene is TRBJ1-5, the V gene TRBV6-5; no clear D. The clonotype originates from an adult who received the MenACWY meningococcal vaccine as a control. This chain's CDR3 is CASSPEYSNQPQHF. The DNA for the CDR3 is TGTGCCAGCAGCCCCGAATATAGCAATCAGCCCCAGCATTTT.